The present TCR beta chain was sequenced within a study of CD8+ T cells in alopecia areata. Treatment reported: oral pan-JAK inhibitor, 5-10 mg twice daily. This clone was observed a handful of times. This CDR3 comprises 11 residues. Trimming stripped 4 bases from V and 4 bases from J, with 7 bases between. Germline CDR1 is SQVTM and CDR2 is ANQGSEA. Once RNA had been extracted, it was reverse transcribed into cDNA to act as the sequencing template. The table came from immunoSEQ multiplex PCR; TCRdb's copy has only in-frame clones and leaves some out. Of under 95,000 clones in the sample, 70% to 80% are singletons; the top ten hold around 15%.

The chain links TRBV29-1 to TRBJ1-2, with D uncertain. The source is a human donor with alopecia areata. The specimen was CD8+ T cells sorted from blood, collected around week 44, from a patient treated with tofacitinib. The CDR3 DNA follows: TGCAGCGTTGTGGCAGCCTATGGCTACACCTTC. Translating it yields CSVVAAYGYTF.